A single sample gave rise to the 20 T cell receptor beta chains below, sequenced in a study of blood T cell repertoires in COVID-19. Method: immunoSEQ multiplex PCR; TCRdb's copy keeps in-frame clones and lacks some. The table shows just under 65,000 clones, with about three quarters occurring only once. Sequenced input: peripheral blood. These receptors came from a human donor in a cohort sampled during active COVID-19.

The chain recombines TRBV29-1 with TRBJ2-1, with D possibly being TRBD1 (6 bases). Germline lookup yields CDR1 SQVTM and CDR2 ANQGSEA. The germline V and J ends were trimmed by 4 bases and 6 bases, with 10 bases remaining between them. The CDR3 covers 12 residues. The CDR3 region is CSVGGRSNEQFF. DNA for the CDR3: TGCAGCGTTGGGGGGCGCAGCAATGAGCAGTTCTTC.

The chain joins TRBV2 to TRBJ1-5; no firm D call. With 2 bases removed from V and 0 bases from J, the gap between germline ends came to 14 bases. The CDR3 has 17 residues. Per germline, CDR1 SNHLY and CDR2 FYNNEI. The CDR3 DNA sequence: TGTGCCAGCAGTGAACCCCGAGGACGGGATAGCAATCAGCCCCAGCATTTT. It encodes CASSEPRGRDSNQPQHF.

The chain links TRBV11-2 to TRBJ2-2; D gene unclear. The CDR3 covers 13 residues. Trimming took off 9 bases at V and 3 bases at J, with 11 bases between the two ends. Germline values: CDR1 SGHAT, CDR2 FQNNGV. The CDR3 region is CASKRTDTGELFF. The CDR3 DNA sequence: TGTGCCAGTAAGAGAACAGACACCGGGGAGCTGTTTTTT.

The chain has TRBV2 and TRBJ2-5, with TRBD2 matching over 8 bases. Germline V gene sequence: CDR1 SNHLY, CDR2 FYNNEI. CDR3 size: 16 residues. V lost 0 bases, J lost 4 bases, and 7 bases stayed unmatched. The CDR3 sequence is CASSEALRGGAETQYF. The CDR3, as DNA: TGTGCCAGCAGTGAAGCGTTACGGGGGGGAGCAGAGACCCAGTACTTC.

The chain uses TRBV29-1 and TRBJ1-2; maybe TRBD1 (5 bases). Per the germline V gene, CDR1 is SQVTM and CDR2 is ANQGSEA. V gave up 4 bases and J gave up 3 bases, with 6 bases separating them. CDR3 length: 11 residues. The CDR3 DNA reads TGCAGCGTTGCCAGGGACTATGGCTACACCTTC. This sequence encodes CSVARDYGYTF.

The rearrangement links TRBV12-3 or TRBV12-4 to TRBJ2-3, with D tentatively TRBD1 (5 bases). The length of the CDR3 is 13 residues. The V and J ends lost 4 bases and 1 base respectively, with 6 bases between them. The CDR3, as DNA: TGTGCCAGCAGTTCGACAGGCACAGATACGCAGTATTTT. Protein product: CASSSTGTDTQYF.

In nucleotides, the CDR3 is TGTGCCAGCAGGGACAGTCCCCGCACTGAAGCTTTCTTT. Translation: CASRDSPRTEAFF. The chain has TRBV6-1 and TRBJ1-1; a possible D gene is TRBD1 (6 bases). Germline V gives CDR1 MNHNS, CDR2 SASEGT. This CDR3 comprises 13 residues. Trimming shortened V by 6 bases and J by 4 bases, and 12 bases separated the two germline ends.

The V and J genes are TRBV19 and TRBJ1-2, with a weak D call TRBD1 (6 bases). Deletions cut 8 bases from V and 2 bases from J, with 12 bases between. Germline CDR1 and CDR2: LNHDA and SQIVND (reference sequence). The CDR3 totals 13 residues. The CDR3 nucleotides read TGTGCCAGTCGAATCGGGACAAACTATGGCTACACCTTC. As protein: CASRIGTNYGYTF.

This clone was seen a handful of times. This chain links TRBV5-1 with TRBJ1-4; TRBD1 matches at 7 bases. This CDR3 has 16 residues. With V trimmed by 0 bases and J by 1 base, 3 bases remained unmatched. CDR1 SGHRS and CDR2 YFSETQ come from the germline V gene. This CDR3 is CASSLEGAVTNEKLFF. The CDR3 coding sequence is TGCGCCAGCAGCTTGGAGGGGGCAGTAACTAATGAAAAACTGTTTTTT.

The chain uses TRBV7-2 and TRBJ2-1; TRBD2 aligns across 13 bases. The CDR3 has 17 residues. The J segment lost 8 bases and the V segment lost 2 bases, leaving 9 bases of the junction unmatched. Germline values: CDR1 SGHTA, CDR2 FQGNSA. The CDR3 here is CASSLKGLAGSLDEQFF. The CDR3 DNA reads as TGTGCCAGCAGCTTAAAGGGACTAGCGGGGAGTTTGGATGAGCAGTTCTTC.

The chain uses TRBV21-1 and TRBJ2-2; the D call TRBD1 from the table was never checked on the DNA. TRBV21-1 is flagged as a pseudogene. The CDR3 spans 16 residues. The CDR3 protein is CASSNRTGSNTGELFF. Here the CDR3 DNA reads TGTGCCAGCAGCAACCGGACAGGCTCGAACACCGGGGAGCTGTTTTTT.

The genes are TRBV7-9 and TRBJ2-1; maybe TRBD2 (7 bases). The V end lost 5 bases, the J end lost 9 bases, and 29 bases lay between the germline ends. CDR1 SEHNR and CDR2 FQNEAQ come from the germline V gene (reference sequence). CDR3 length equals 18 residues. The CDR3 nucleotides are TGTGCCAGCAGCCCCGGGGCGGGGGCGACAGGTGCGATCGGTGAGCAGTTCTTC. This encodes CASSPGAGATGAIGEQFF.

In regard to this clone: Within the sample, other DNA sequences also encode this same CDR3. CDR3 DNA sequence: TGTGCCAGCAGCGTAGGGACAGACTATGGCTACACCTTC. It yields the protein CASSVGTDYGYTF. The rearrangement joins TRBV9 to TRBJ1-2, with D possibly TRBD1 on 6 matching bases. In germline, CDR1 is SGDLS, CDR2 YYNGEE. This CDR3 comprises 13 residues. Trimming shortened V by 0 bases and J by 3 bases, and 6 bases separated the two germline ends.

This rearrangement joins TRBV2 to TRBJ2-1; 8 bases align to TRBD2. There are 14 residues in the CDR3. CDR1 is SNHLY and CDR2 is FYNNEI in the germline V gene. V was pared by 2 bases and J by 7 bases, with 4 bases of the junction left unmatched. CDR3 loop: CASSEMAGGNEQFF. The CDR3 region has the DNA TGTGCCAGCAGTGAAATGGCGGGGGGAAATGAGCAGTTCTTC.

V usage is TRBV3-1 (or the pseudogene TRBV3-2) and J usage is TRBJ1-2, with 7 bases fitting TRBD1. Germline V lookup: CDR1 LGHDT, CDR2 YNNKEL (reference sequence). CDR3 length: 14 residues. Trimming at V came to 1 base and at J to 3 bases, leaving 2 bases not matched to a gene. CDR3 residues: CASSQGTGHYGYTF. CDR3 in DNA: TGTGCCAGCAGCCAAGGGACAGGCCACTATGGCTACACCTTC.

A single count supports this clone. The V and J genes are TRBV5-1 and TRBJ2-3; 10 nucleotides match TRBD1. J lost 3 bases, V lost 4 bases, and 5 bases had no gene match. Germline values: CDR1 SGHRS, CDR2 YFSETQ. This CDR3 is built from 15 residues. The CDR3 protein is CASSVGQGITDTQYF. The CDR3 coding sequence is TGCGCCAGCAGCGTGGGACAGGGGATAACAGATACGCAGTATTTT.

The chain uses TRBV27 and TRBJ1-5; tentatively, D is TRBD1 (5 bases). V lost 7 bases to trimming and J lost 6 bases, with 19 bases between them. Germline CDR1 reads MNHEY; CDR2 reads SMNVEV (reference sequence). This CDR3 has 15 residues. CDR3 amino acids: CASTPGEGIGQPQHF. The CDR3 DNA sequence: TGTGCCAGCACCCCGGGGGAAGGGATCGGTCAGCCCCAGCATTTT.

CDR3 nucleotides: TGTGCCAGCAGCATGGGACACCGGTCCGGGGAGCTGTTTTTT. Its protein is CASSMGHRSGELFF. This chain uses TRBV5-5 with TRBJ2-2; D is perhaps TRBD1 (6 bases). The germline gives CDR1 SGHKS, CDR2 YYEKEE (reference sequence). CDR3 size: 14 residues. V lost 4 bases, J lost 6 bases, and 13 bases lay in between.

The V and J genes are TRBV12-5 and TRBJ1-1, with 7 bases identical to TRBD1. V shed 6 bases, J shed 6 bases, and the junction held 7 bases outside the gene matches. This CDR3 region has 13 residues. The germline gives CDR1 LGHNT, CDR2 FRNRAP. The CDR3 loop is CASGPTGKAEAFF. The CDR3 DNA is TGTGCTAGTGGCCCGACAGGGAAGGCTGAAGCTTTCTTT.

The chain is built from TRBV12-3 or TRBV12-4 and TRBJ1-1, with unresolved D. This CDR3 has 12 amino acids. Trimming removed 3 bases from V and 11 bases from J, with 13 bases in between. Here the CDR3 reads CASSLGVSGAFF. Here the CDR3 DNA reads TGTGCCAGCAGTTTGGGTGTGAGCGGGGCTTTCTTT.